A selection of T cell receptor beta chains follows, all from one sample in a study of T cells after yellow fever vaccination. Each CDR3 protein gets one entry after TCRdb re-called the 5' RACE reads with MiXCR. The repertoire holds some 340,000 distinct CDR3 sequences, with approximately 4% as singletons. The starting material was PBMCs, obtained 5 days after the yellow fever booster vaccination. These receptors were obtained from a man between 18 and 29 years old who received the YFV17D yellow fever vaccine. CDR3s include the opening cysteine and the closing phenylalanine or tryptophan. The D gene is left open where the match is weak. Size tells how often a clone was seen (once, few, many) or the class of an expanded clone, and some rows leave it out.

TRBV12-3/TRBV12-4	TRBJ1-1	-	many	TGTGCCAGCACCATGGGGGGTGGTCCGGCTTTCTTT	CASTMGGGPAFF
TRBV14	TRBJ1-6	-	many	TGTGCCAGCAGCCAAGGCAGAGATAATTCACCCCTCCACTTT	CASSQGRDNSPLHF
TRBV5-1	TRBJ2-2	-	many	TGCGCCAGCAGCTTCTCCGCCCACGGGGACACCGGGGAGCTGTTTTTT	CASSFSAHGDTGELFF
TRBV11-2	TRBJ1-2	-	many	TGTGCCAGCAGCTTAGATAGATACGGGTATGGCTACACCTTC	CASSLDRYGYGYTF
TRBV7-9	TRBJ1-2	-	-	TGTGCCAGCAGCATACAAGGGAACTATGGCTACACCTTC	CASSIQGNYGYTF
TRBV5-1	TRBJ1-1	-	few	TGCGCCAGCACCTTGCCAGGAATGAACACTGAAGCTTTCTTT	CASTLPGMNTEAFF
TRBV7-8	TRBJ2-4	TRBD2	many	TGTGCCAGCATGACTAGCGGGGAAAACATTCAGTACTTC	CASMTSGENIQYF
TRBV20-1	TRBJ2-7	-	few	TGCAGTGCTAGAGGGGCCGACGAGCAGTACTTC	CSARGADEQYF
TRBV4-1	TRBJ2-1	TRBD2	-	TGCGCCAGCAGCCAAGATTTCGCGGGGGGACTAGAGCAGTTCTTC	CASSQDFAGGLEQFF
TRBV30	TRBJ1-2	-	few	TGTGCCTGGAGCACAGGGTATGGCTACACCTTC	CAWSTGYGYTF
TRBV10-3	TRBJ2-7	TRBD1	few	TGTGCCATCACCCCGGGACAGGGGGCCGCAGGCCACGAGCAGTACTTC	CAITPGQGAAGHEQYF
TRBV6-5	TRBJ2-3	-	many	TGTGCCAGCAGTCCGGACGGTCGCACAGATACGCAGTATTTT	CASSPDGRTDTQYF
TRBV7-3	TRBJ1-1	-	few	TGTGCCAGCAGCCAAGGGACTGGTGAAGCTTTCTTT	CASSQGTGEAFF
TRBV20-1	TRBJ1-1	-	many	TGCAGTGCCCCCAACGGTAGGGGCCGGAACACTGAAGCTTTCTTT	CSAPNGRGRNTEAFF
TRBV28	TRBJ1-1	TRBD1	few	TGTGCCAGCAGATCAACTCGACAGGGAGATTCGGGCACTGAAGCTTTCTTT	CASRSTRQGDSGTEAFF
TRBV4-3	TRBJ2-7	-	-	TGCGCCAGCAGCCAAGATAACAGGGAGGCCTACGAGCAGTACTTC	CASSQDNREAYEQYF
TRBV24-1	TRBJ2-1	-	many	TGTGCCACCAGTGATCTGGGTGAGCAGTTCTTC	CATSDLGEQFF
TRBV5-5	TRBJ2-2	TRBD2	many	TGTGCCAGCAGTTTAGGTGCGGGGGAAAACACCGGGGAGCTGTTTTTT	CASSLGAGENTGELFF
TRBV11-2	TRBJ2-5	TRBD2	few	TGTGCCAGCAGCTCCGAGACTAGCGGGGGGGCGGGAGATTTCGAGACCCAGTACTTC	CASSSETSGGAGDFETQYF
TRBV27	TRBJ1-1	-	many	TGTGCCAGCAGTACCGCGAGGACTTCTGAAGCTTTCTTT	CASSTARTSEAFF
TRBV6-5	TRBJ2-2	-	-	TGTGCCAGCAGTTACCTCGGGCGCGCGGCCGGGGAGCTGTTTTTT	CASSYLGRAAGELFF
TRBV7-2	TRBJ2-7	-	few	TGTGCCAGCAGCTCACAAACAGGGTGGGGGCCCTACGAGCAGTACTTC	CASSSQTGWGPYEQYF
TRBV7-2	TRBJ1-2	-	many	TGTGCCAGCAGCTTAGGCGGGGGTTTTGGCGATGGCTACACCTTC	CASSLGGGFGDGYTF
TRBV12-3/TRBV12-4	TRBJ2-7	-	once	TGTGCCAGCAGTTTTCAGGGGTACATCTCCGAGCAGTACTTC	CASSFQGYISEQYF
TRBV6-5	TRBJ1-2	-	-	TGTGCCAGCAGTTACTTAGGGACGGGGGATGGCTACACCTTC	CASSYLGTGDGYTF
TRBV9	TRBJ2-5	-	few	TGTGCCAGCAGCGTAGTCCCCGGACCTCAAGAGACCCAGTACTTC	CASSVVPGPQETQYF
TRBV9	TRBJ2-5	TRBD1	few	TGTGCCAGCAGCGGCCGGACAGGGACCTTTGGGACCCAGTACTTC	CASSGRTGTFGTQYF
TRBV12-3/TRBV12-4	TRBJ2-5	-	few	TGTGCCAGCAGTTCCCCTGGATCAAAACTGACCCAGTACTTC	CASSSPGSKLTQYF
TRBV12-3/TRBV12-4	TRBJ1-2	-	few	TGTGCCAGCAGTTTAGTCAGCTCGAGTGGCTACACCTTC	CASSLVSSSGYTF
TRBV4-1	TRBJ2-3	-	few	TGCGCCAGCAGCCAAGTAGGGGGCACAGATACGCAGTATTTT	CASSQVGGTDTQYF
TRBV15	TRBJ2-5	-	few	TGTGCCACCAGCAGAGATGGGACGCCCGTAGAGACCCAGTACTTC	CATSRDGTPVETQYF
TRBV4-1	TRBJ2-5	TRBD2	few	TGCGCCAGCAGCCATCTAGCGGGGGTTGGGGAGACCCAGTACTTC	CASSHLAGVGETQYF
TRBV6-4	TRBJ2-1	TRBD2	few	TGTGCCACCACCCCCAGCGGGACCAACAATGAGCAGTTCTTC	CATTPSGTNNEQFF
TRBV7-6	TRBJ2-5	-	-	TGTGCCAGCAGCTTAGCGGGGGGTACCCAAGAGACCCAGTACTTC	CASSLAGGTQETQYF
TRBV6-6	TRBJ1-3	TRBD1	few	TGTGCCAGCAGATACAGGGGGGCTGCTGGAAACACCATATATTTT	CASRYRGAAGNTIYF
TRBV10-3	TRBJ2-7	-	many	TGTGCCATCGGCCTGGGGAGCTACGAGCAGTACTTC	CAIGLGSYEQYF
TRBV12-2	TRBJ2-5	-	-	TGTGCAAGTCGCTTAGAAAAGGACAACCCTGTAAACGAGACCCAGTACTTC	CASRLEKDNPVNETQYF
TRBV12-3/TRBV12-4	TRBJ1-6	-	many	TGTGCCAGCAGTTTAACCCCAAATTCACCCCTCCACTTT	CASSLTPNSPLHF
TRBV3-1	TRBJ2-1	-	-	TGTGCCAGCAGCCCTCGAGCAGGGAAGGATTTGCATGAGCAGTTCTTC	CASSPRAGKDLHEQFF
TRBV7-2	TRBJ2-3	-	many	TGTGCCAGCAGCAGCCGGGACGGAGATACGCAGTATTTT	CASSSRDGDTQYF
TRBV6-2/TRBV6-3	TRBJ2-3	TRBD2	many	TGTGCCAGCAGTTACTACAGCGGGGGCACAGATACGCAGTATTTT	CASSYYSGGTDTQYF
TRBV4-3	TRBJ1-3	TRBD1	-	TGCGCCAGCAGCCATCGGCCAGGGGGTTTATCTGGAAACACCATATATTTT	CASSHRPGGLSGNTIYF
TRBV7-2	TRBJ2-4	-	-	TGTGCCAGCAGCTTATGGGACGAGGGGCCCAAAAACATTCAGTACTTC	CASSLWDEGPKNIQYF
TRBV27	TRBJ1-5	-	-	TGTGCCAGCGCTGAGGCAGACAGCCTCTCTAGCAATCAGCCCCAGCATTTT	CASAEADSLSSNQPQHF
TRBV27	TRBJ2-1	TRBD2	many	TGTGCCAGCAGTTTTAGCGGGGGGGGATACAATGAGCAGTTCTTC	CASSFSGGGYNEQFF
TRBV4-2	TRBJ2-7	-	many	TGTGCCAGCAGCCAAGAATCTTCCCGAGGGACGGAGCAGTACTTC	CASSQESSRGTEQYF
TRBV6-5	TRBJ2-1	-	few	TGTGCCAGCAGTTACTCGATCAGGAGGGGGAATGAGCAGTTCTTC	CASSYSIRRGNEQFF
TRBV9	TRBJ2-1	TRBD1	few	TGTGCCAGCAGGGGTTCTGGACAGGGAGGAAATGAGCAGTTCTTC	CASRGSGQGGNEQFF
TRBV6-1	TRBJ1-1	-	-	TGTGCCAGCAGCGGGGTCCGGGGGCCGCCTGAAGCTTTCTTT	CASSGVRGPPEAFF
TRBV29-1	TRBJ2-3	-	-	TGCAGCGTTGAACCCCAAGGAGATACGCAGTATTTT	CSVEPQGDTQYF
TRBV19	TRBJ2-1	TRBD2	-	TGTGCCAGTAGTGTCAGTACTAGCGGGGGGAATGAGCAGTTCTTC	CASSVSTSGGNEQFF
TRBV25-1	TRBJ1-3	-	few	TGTGCCAGCAGTGAATATGGGCGATTTGGAAACACCATATATTTT	CASSEYGRFGNTIYF
TRBV5-1	TRBJ1-2	-	-	TGCGCCAGCAGCCGCGATTTCGGTCCAGGGGGCTACACCTTC	CASSRDFGPGGYTF